This T cell receptor (beta chain) stems from a study of shared clonotypes between healthy human individuals. TCRdb's table, derived via immunoSEQ multiplex PCR, lists solely in-frame clones and lacks some. The table shows hundreds of thousands of clones, with approximately 74% occurring only once. Partitioning of CD4+ cells yielded a CD45RA+ naive subset and a CD45RA-negative memory subset. This TCR was recovered from a woman aged 25 to 39 in good health. Sequenced: memory CD4+ T cells sorted from blood. Subset in this sample: CD45RA-negative fraction.

The CDR3 here is CASSTSGPYNEQFF. The CDR3 coding sequence is TGTGCCAGCAGCACTTCGGGACCCTACAATGAGCAGTTCTTC. The chain employs TRBV21-1 and TRBJ2-1. TRBV21-1 is marked as a pseudogene. This CDR3 spans 14 amino acids.